This entry lists 26 T cell receptor beta chains sequenced from one sample in a study of technical replicates of blood from a handful of donors. TCRdb keeps only in-frame clones here, not all; method: immunoSEQ multiplex PCR. The table has roughly 80,000 clones, about 97% seen once. Sequencing was carried out using T cells isolated from PBMCs. The receptor source for this set is a human donor in good health.

The chain's CDR3 is CASSQPWTGKSYEQYF. The CDR3 region has the DNA TGTGCCAGCAGCCAACCCTGGACAGGGAAGTCCTACGAGCAGTACTTC. The gene calls are TRBV21-1 and TRBJ2-7; the table calls TRBD1, which could not be checked here. TRBV21-1 is labeled a pseudogene. This CDR3 has 16 amino acids.

This chain connects TRBV7-9 to TRBJ2-3, with TRBD2 as a possible D gene (6 bases). CDR3 length: 13 amino acids. V shed 4 bases and J shed 3 bases, with 8 bases lying between them. CDR1 and CDR2 (germline): SEHNR, FQNEAQ (reference sequence). In DNA form, the CDR3 reads TGTGCCAGCAGCTGGAGCGGGACAGATACGCAGTATTTT. It is translated as CASSWSGTDTQYF.

The genes are TRBV25-1 and TRBJ2-4, with D possibly matching TRBD2 (6 bases). V was trimmed by 6 bases and J by 8 bases, leaving 17 bases between them. The CDR3 is made up of 14 amino acids. Germline loops: CDR1 MGHDK, CDR2 SYGVNS. The CDR3 DNA follows: TGTGCCAGCAGGGAGGGGAGCGGCGGGGACATTCAGTACTTC. This gives the protein CASREGSGGDIQYF.

This clone was found once. The CDR3 here is CASQTGSWEKLFF. As DNA, the CDR3 is TGTGCCAGTCAGACAGGGTCTTGGGAAAAACTGTTTTTT. The rearrangement uses TRBV2 and TRBJ1-4; 7 bases align to TRBD1. The CDR3 covers 13 residues. CDR1 is SNHLY and CDR2 is FYNNEI in the germline V gene. The J segment lost 8 bases and the V segment lost 9 bases, leaving 9 bases of the junction unmatched.

This clone was seen a single time. V usage is TRBV7-9 and J usage is TRBJ2-7; 9 nucleotides line up with TRBD1. Germline trimming cut 6 bases from V and 2 bases from J; bases unmatched to any gene: 5. Germline V gives CDR1 SEHNR, CDR2 FQNEAQ (reference sequence). This CDR3 is 14 amino acids long. The CDR3, as DNA: TGTGCCAGCAGTGGGGGACAGGGACCCTACGAGCAGTACTTC. This codes for CASSGGQGPYEQYF. The whole variable domain, remainder taken from reference TRBV7-9 and TRBJ2-7, is DTGVSQNPRHKITKRGQNVTFRCDPISEHNRLYWYRQTLGQGPEFLTYFQNEAQLEKSRLLSDRFSAERPKGSFSTLEIQRTEQGDSAMYLCASSGGQGPYEQYFGPGTRLTVT.

This chain joins TRBV6-5 and TRBJ1-2; no reliable D call. The CDR3 runs 13 residues. Trimming took 6 bases from V and 4 from J, leaving 12 bases between them. Germline CDR1 and CDR2: MNHEY and SVGAGI. CDR3 DNA: TGTGCCAGCAGCCCAAAAGGAGGCTATGGCTACACCTTC. It is translated as CASSPKGGYGYTF.

V gene TRBV6-5 combines with J gene TRBJ1-5; 10 bases are shared with TRBD1. CDR3 size: 15 residues. V lost 4 bases to trimming and J lost 6 bases; unmatched junction nucleotides: 6. Germline lookup yields CDR1 MNHEY and CDR2 SVGAGI. Written as DNA, the CDR3 is TGTGCCAGCAGTTCCACCGGGACAGGGGTTCAGCCCCAGCATTTT. This translates into CASSSTGTGVQPQHF.

The chain combines TRBV28 with TRBJ1-5; D is unresolved. The germline V and J ends were trimmed by 3 bases and 7 bases, with 13 bases remaining between them. The CDR3 extends over 14 amino acids. Germline loops: CDR1 MDHEN, CDR2 SYDVKM. The CDR3 region is CASSFTQLWQPQHF. CDR3 in DNA: TGTGCCAGCAGTTTCACCCAACTTTGGCAGCCCCAGCATTTT.

Only one count was recorded for this clone. The rearrangement uses TRBV5-1 and TRBJ2-5; D not resolved. The length of the CDR3 is 12 residues. The V end lost 4 bases, the J end lost 4 bases, and 8 bases lay between the germline ends. From germline, CDR1 is SGHRS and CDR2 YFSETQ. CDR3 sequence: CASSTSRETQYF. CDR3 DNA sequence: TGCGCCAGCAGCACAAGTCGAGAGACCCAGTACTTC.

This clone was observed a handful of times. The V gene is TRBV29-1, the J gene TRBJ1-1; 7 bases map to TRBD1. From germline, CDR1 is SQVTM and CDR2 ANQGSEA. Losses at the gene ends were 7 bases for V and 5 bases for J; bases not matched to a gene: 4. The CDR3 runs 11 residues. The CDR3 DNA reads as TGCAGCGAAGCAGGGGGTACTGAAGCTTTCTTT. This encodes CSEAGGTEAFF. The whole variable domain, remainder taken from reference TRBV29-1 and TRBJ1-1, is SAVISQKPSRDICQRGTSLTIQCQVDSQVTMMFWYRQQPGQSLTLIATANQGSEATYESGFVIDKFPISRPNLTFSTLTVSNMSPEDSSIYLCSEAGGTEAFFGQGTRLTVV.

This chain connects TRBV14 to TRBJ1-5, with 8 bases that match TRBD1. This CDR3 comprises 14 residues. V trimming: 4 bases; J trimming: 5 bases; junction bases outside the gene matches: 4. The germline gives CDR1 SGHDN, CDR2 FVKESK. The CDR3 here is CASSLTGDHQPQHF. In DNA form, the CDR3 reads TGTGCCAGCAGCCTGACAGGGGATCATCAGCCCCAGCATTTT.

V gene TRBV30 combines with J gene TRBJ2-7; D is possibly TRBD1 (5 bases). The CDR3 totals 12 residues. V lost 1 base, J lost 3 bases, and 7 bases lay in between. Germline V gene lookup returns CDR1 GTSNPN and CDR2 SVGIG (reference sequence). The CDR3 reads CAWSGQIYEQYF. The CDR3 DNA sequence: TGTGCCTGGAGTGGACAGATCTACGAGCAGTACTTC.

V and J are TRBV5-1 and TRBJ2-3, with D perhaps matching TRBD2 (6 bases). V was pared by 4 bases and J by 4 bases, with 13 bases between. The germline CDR1 and CDR2 sequences are SGHRS and YFSETQ. The CDR3 has 14 residues. CDR3 protein: CASSPLWGADTQYF. In DNA, the CDR3 is TGCGCCAGCAGCCCCCTCTGGGGGGCAGATACGCAGTATTTT.

This chain joins TRBV6-1 and TRBJ1-2; 7 positions match TRBD1. With 5 bases clipped from V and 2 bases from J, the junction kept 2 bases outside the gene matches. The CDR3 extends over 13 amino acids. In germline, CDR1 is MNHNS, CDR2 SASEGT. The CDR3 loop is CASSSDRNYGYTF. The CDR3 bases are TGTGCCAGCAGTTCGGACAGGAACTATGGCTACACCTTC.

This clone appeared once. The chain carries TRBV25-1 and TRBJ1-1, with 8 bases that match TRBD1. Per germline, CDR1 MGHDK and CDR2 SYGVNS. With V trimmed by 5 bases and J by 4 bases, 6 bases remained unmatched. The CDR3 is 14 amino acids. The CDR3: CASSTTTGGTEAFF. In nucleotides, the CDR3 is TGTGCCAGCAGTACCACAACAGGGGGCACTGAAGCTTTCTTT.

V gene TRBV6-5 combines with J gene TRBJ1-1; TRBD1 agrees at 9 bases. CDR1 MNHEY and CDR2 SVGAGI come from the germline V gene. The CDR3 extends over 15 amino acids. V lost 6 bases to trimming and J lost 6 bases; unmatched junction nucleotides: 11. The CDR3 DNA sequence: TGTGCCAGCAGGGGACCGGGACAGGGTAAGGCTGAAGCTTTCTTT. This translates into CASRGPGQGKAEAFF.

This clone was counted once. The CDR3 coding sequence is TGTGCCAGCAGTTACCTTCTAGGGGCGACCGATCGGGCTTTCTTT. It yields the protein CASSYLLGATDRAFF. This rearrangement joins TRBV6-5 to TRBJ1-1, with D possibly being TRBD1 (5 bases). CDR1 and CDR2 from the germline V gene are MNHEY and SVGAGI. Between the trimmed V and J ends, which lost 2 bases and 11 bases, there was a span of 21 bases. CDR3 length equals 15 residues.

J is TRBJ2-7 and V is TRBV29-1; TRBD2 aligns across 10 bases. The CDR3 extends over 13 amino acids. The V segment lost 4 bases and the J segment 4 bases; nucleotides outside the gene matches: 4. CDR1 is SQVTM and CDR2 is ANQGSEA in the germline V gene. CDR3 amino acids: CSVVLAGEYEQYF. CDR3 in DNA: TGCAGCGTTGTCCTAGCGGGAGAGTACGAGCAGTACTTC.

This chain connects TRBV7-9 to TRBJ1-1; the match to TRBD1 covers 8 bases. CDR1 SEHNR and CDR2 FQNEAQ come from the germline V gene (reference sequence). After removal of 4 bases from V and 11 bases from J, the junction contained 12 bases not matched to a gene. This CDR3 has 14 residues. Here the CDR3 reads CASSSRQGFHGAFF. DNA of the CDR3: TGTGCCAGCAGCTCCAGACAGGGGTTTCACGGGGCTTTCTTT.

The rearrangement joins TRBV6-1 to TRBJ2-5, with 11 positions matching TRBD2. Trimming removed 6 bases from V and 1 base from J; junction bases left unmatched: 4. This CDR3 is built from 15 residues. Germline V gene lookup returns CDR1 MNHNS and CDR2 SASEGT. This CDR3 is CASSIAGGPQETQYF. In DNA form, the CDR3 reads TGTGCCAGCAGCATAGCGGGGGGGCCCCAAGAGACCCAGTACTTC.

The chain employs TRBV9 and TRBJ1-5; perhaps TRBD1 as D (5 bases). Germline lookup yields CDR1 SGDLS and CDR2 YYNGEE. The CDR3 covers 16 residues. The V end lost 4 bases, the J end lost 5 bases, and 19 bases lay between the germline ends. CDR3 in amino acids: CASSIPRDSTHQPQHF. CDR3 in DNA: TGTGCCAGCAGCATCCCCCGTGACAGCACTCATCAGCCCCAGCATTTT. Looking up the rest from reference TRBV9 and TRBJ1-5 gives the full variable domain: DSGVTQTPKHLITATGQRVTLRCSPRSGDLSVYWYQQSLDQGLQFLIQYYNGEERAKGNILERFSAQQFPDLHSELNLSSLELGDSALYFCASSIPRDSTHQPQHFGDGTRLSIL.

The J gene is TRBJ1-5, the V gene TRBV6-5; D uncertain. Germline V gene data show CDR1 as MNHEY and CDR2 as SVGAGI. This CDR3 spans 13 amino acids. The germline V and J ends were trimmed by 5 bases and 0 bases, with 5 bases remaining between them. CDR3 bases: TGTGCCAGCAGTCGCGATAGCAATCAGCCCCAGCATTTT. It translates to CASSRDSNQPQHF.

The rearrangement links TRBV4-1 to TRBJ2-1; D is perhaps TRBD2 (5 bases). The CDR3 is made up of 16 amino acids. Trimming took off 1 base at V and 9 bases at J, with 19 bases between the two ends. The germline V gene encodes CDR1 MGHRA and CDR2 YSYEKL. DNA for the CDR3: TGCGCCAGCAGCCAAGTTACTAGTCAGCAAAACGGTGAGCAGTTCTTC. Protein product: CASSQVTSQQNGEQFF.

V and J are TRBV28 and TRBJ2-1, with D hard to call. V was trimmed by 2 bases and J by 6 bases, leaving 5 bases between them. The V gene's germline CDR1 is MDHEN and CDR2 SYDVKM. This CDR3 spans 12 amino acids. CDR3 sequence (DNA): TGTGCCAGCAGTTTAGGCTTCAATGAGCAGTTCTTC. Encoded protein: CASSLGFNEQFF.

The chain is built from TRBV7-8 and TRBJ2-2; 9 positions match TRBD2. V lost 1 base and J lost 6; bases outside the gene matches: 3. This CDR3 is 15 amino acids long. Germline V CDR1 and CDR2: SGHVS, FQNEAQ. In nucleotides, the CDR3 is TGTGCCAGCAGCTTAGGGCGGGAGGGCCCCGGGGAGCTGTTTTTT. Its protein product is CASSLGREGPGELFF.

This chain joins TRBV19 and TRBJ1-2; D possibly corresponds to TRBD1 (5 bases). Germline V gene lookup returns CDR1 LNHDA and CDR2 SQIVND (reference sequence). V was pared by 3 bases and J by 7 bases, with 15 bases between. This CDR3 is 14 amino acids long. CDR3 bases: TGTGCCAGTAGTATTAGCAGGGCATTTGCTGGCTACACCTTC. It is translated as CASSISRAFAGYTF.